Below, 24 T cell receptor beta chains from the same sample are listed, as sequenced in a study of cytomegalovirus exposure and HLA in healthy donors. PCR involved 60 Vbeta and 13 Jbeta primers. Data came from immunoSEQ multiplex PCR; TCRdb stores just in-frame clones and leaves some out. Of about 190,000 clones in the sample, 75% to 90% were seen once. The sequencing sample was made of PBMCs. The receptors were sampled from a boy aged 2 to 10 in good health and CMV-seronegative.

This clone was seen only a few times. This chain uses TRBV5-6 with TRBJ1-1; D may be TRBD1 (6 bases). Germline CDR1 is SGHDT and CDR2 is YYEEEE. V was cut by 4 bases and J by 8 bases, with 15 bases left in between. This CDR3 spans 13 amino acids. The CDR3 loop reads CASSADRQAEAFF. The CDR3 DNA reads TGTGCCAGCAGCGCCGACCGACAGGCGGAAGCTTTCTTT.

This chain uses TRBV5-1 with TRBJ2-3, with 7 bases lining up with TRBD1. The CDR3 length is 15 residues. The V and J ends lost 4 bases and 2 bases, in that order; junction bases with no gene match: 7. CDR1 is SGHRS, CDR2 YFSETQ, per germline. The CDR3 loop reads CASSKGTANTDTQYF. The DNA for the CDR3 is TGCGCCAGCAGCAAGGGGACAGCCAACACAGATACGCAGTATTTT.

The chain combines TRBV28 with TRBJ2-1; perhaps TRBD2 as D (6 bases). The CDR3 has 13 amino acids. Germline-derived CDR1 and CDR2 are MDHEN and SYDVKM. With 6 bases removed from V and 10 bases from J, the gap between germline ends came to 16 bases. The CDR3 is CASSSPLAGEQFF. CDR3 coding DNA: TGTGCCAGCAGCTCCCCCCTGGCGGGGGAGCAGTTCTTC.

The chain links TRBV2 to TRBJ1-5; the D is unclear. V was clipped by 6 bases and J by 0 bases, with 9 bases between them. The V gene's germline CDR1 is SNHLY and CDR2 FYNNEI. This CDR3 region has 14 residues. CDR3 protein: CASRAHISNQPQHF. The CDR3 nucleotides read TGTGCCAGCAGGGCACACATTAGCAATCAGCCCCAGCATTTT.

The chain has TRBV28 and TRBJ1-1; possible D gene TRBD1, 6 bases. V shed 6 bases and J shed 7 bases, with 18 bases lying between them. Looked up from germline, CDR1 is MDHEN and CDR2 is SYDVKM. The CDR3 is 14 amino acids. CDR3 coding DNA: TGTGCCAGCAGCTTAACGGGGGGCGCGAATGAAGCTTTCTTT. Encoded protein: CASSLTGGANEAFF.

This chain links TRBV19 with TRBJ2-7, with 8 bases matching TRBD2. V was clipped by 10 bases and J by 0 bases; unmatched bases: 8. The CDR3 spans 14 residues. Looked up from germline, CDR1 is LNHDA and CDR2 is SQIVND (reference sequence). CDR3 sequence: CATPILAGSYEQYF. CDR3 nucleotides: TGTGCCACCCCAATCCTAGCGGGCTCCTACGAGCAGTACTTC.

The rearrangement joins TRBV2 to TRBJ2-2; a weak D match, TRBD2 (5 bases). Looked up from germline, CDR1 is SNHLY and CDR2 is FYNNEI. The CDR3 contains 15 residues. Trimming shortened V by 1 base and J by 0 bases, and 6 bases separated the two germline ends. CDR3 sequence: CASSEGRANTGELFF. In nucleotides, the CDR3 is TGTGCCAGCAGTGAAGGGCGGGCGAACACCGGGGAGCTGTTTTTT.

J is TRBJ1-2 and V is TRBV19; 10 bases agree with TRBD1. This CDR3 comprises 15 residues. Per the germline V gene, CDR1 is LNHDA and CDR2 is SQIVND (reference sequence). V dropped 3 bases and J dropped 4; count of bases not matched to a gene: 5. CDR3: CASSISGQGGYGYTF. The CDR3, as DNA: TGTGCCAGTAGTATCTCCGGACAGGGGGGCTATGGCTACACCTTC. The variable domain in full, completed from reference TRBV19 and TRBJ1-2, reads DGGITQSPKYLFRKEGQNVTLSCEQNLNHDAMYWYRQDPGQGLRLIYYSQIVNDFQKGDIAEGYSVSREKKESFPLTVTSAQKNPTAFYLCASSISGQGGYGYTFGSGTRLTVV.

V is TRBV5-1 and J is TRBJ2-1; perhaps TRBD2 as D (6 bases). The V gene's germline CDR1 is SGHRS and CDR2 YFSETQ. The CDR3 extends over 15 amino acids. V lost 0 bases and J lost 5, with 12 bases in between. The CDR3 DNA reads as TGCGCCAGCAGCTTGGGCCTTCCGGGGGACAATGAGCAGTTCTTC. It encodes CASSLGLPGDNEQFF.

The rearrangement uses TRBV5-4 and TRBJ2-7; TRBD2 matches 8 bases. The CDR3 length is 13 residues. Per the germline V gene, CDR1 is SGHNT and CDR2 is YYREEE (reference sequence). Losses at the gene ends were 3 bases for V and 3 bases for J; bases not matched to a gene: 2. This CDR3 is CASSSGGRYEQYV. The CDR3 region has the DNA TGTGCCAGCAGCTCGGGGGGGCGCTACGAGCAGTACGTC.

This rearrangement joins TRBV28 to TRBJ2-1, with 7 bases aligning to TRBD2. Germline CDR1 and CDR2: MDHEN and SYDVKM. The CDR3 runs to 16 residues. Trimming took 6 bases from V and 0 from J; bases not matched to a gene: 8. CDR3 nucleotides: TGTGCCAGCAGACCGCCTAGCGGAAACTCCTACAATGAGCAGTTCTTC. Residues: CASRPPSGNSYNEQFF.

The chain employs TRBV5-1 and TRBJ1-2; 9 positions agree with TRBD1. This CDR3 contains 16 residues. Germline assignment: CDR1 SGHRS and CDR2 YFSETQ. V dropped 3 bases and J dropped 7; count of bases not matched to a gene: 13. The CDR3 bases are TGCGCCAGCAGCTCATTAAGTACCGGGACAGGGAGTGGCTACACCTTC. The encoded protein is CASSSLSTGTGSGYTF.

The rearrangement joins TRBV7-9 to TRBJ1-3, with unresolved D. The V gene lost 5 bases and the J gene lost 0 bases, with 11 bases spanning the gap. In germline, CDR1 is SEHNR, CDR2 FQNEAQ (reference sequence). This CDR3 is built from 15 residues. DNA of the CDR3: TGTGCCAGCAGCCGTACCTCACTCTCTGGAAACACCATATATTTT. This translates into CASSRTSLSGNTIYF.

The chain carries TRBV28 and TRBJ2-5; TRBD1 agrees at 12 bases. The J segment lost 5 bases and the V segment lost 3 bases, leaving 7 bases of the junction unmatched. The CDR3 is made up of 16 amino acids. CDR1 MDHEN and CDR2 SYDVKM come from the germline V gene. The CDR3 DNA reads TGTGCCAGCAGTTTGGGACAGGGGGCGAGTATGGAGACCCAGTACTTC. Translating gives CASSLGQGASMETQYF.

This sequence joins TRBV7-9 and TRBJ2-1, with 11 bases lining up with TRBD1. CDR3 length: 16 residues. J gave up 2 bases and V 4 bases, and 4 bases lay outside the gene matches. Germline lookup yields CDR1 SEHNR and CDR2 FQNEAQ (reference sequence). The CDR3 region is CASSSGDRGTYNEQFF. Written as DNA, the CDR3 is TGTGCCAGCAGCTCCGGGGACAGGGGGACCTACAATGAGCAGTTCTTC.

The gene calls are TRBV6-1 and TRBJ2-7; the D is unclear. The V end was cut by 2 bases, the J end by 5 bases, with 10 bases between. In germline, CDR1 is MNHNS, CDR2 SASEGT. CDR3 length equals 13 residues. The CDR3 DNA sequence: TGTGCCAGCAGTGAAACGGGTGGCCACGAGCAGTACGTC. Amino acids: CASSETGGHEQYV.

CDR3 sequence (DNA): TGTGCCAGCAGCAAATTATCAGGGGGCGCCTACGAGCAGTACGTC. It codes for CASSKLSGGAYEQYV. The genes are TRBV7-9 and TRBJ2-7; 8 nucleotides line up with TRBD1. V lost 5 bases to trimming and J lost 2 bases; unmatched junction nucleotides: 8. The germline gives CDR1 SEHNR, CDR2 FQNEAQ (reference sequence). There are 15 residues in the CDR3.

This chain links TRBV5-6 with TRBJ2-3; D may be TRBD2 (6 bases). Trimming pared 4 bases from V and 1 base from J, leaving 10 bases between. The germline V gene encodes CDR1 SGHDT and CDR2 YYEEEE. The CDR3 is made up of 14 amino acids. CDR3 nucleotide sequence: TGTGCCAGCAGCCGGGGGACCGGCACAGATACGCAGTATTTT. The encoded protein is CASSRGTGTDTQYF.

The chain employs TRBV29-1 and TRBJ2-7; 10 nucleotides align to TRBD1. This CDR3 has 12 residues. Germline lookup yields CDR1 SQVTM and CDR2 ANQGSEA. Trimming took 4 bases from V and 4 from J; bases not matched to a gene: 1. The CDR3 loop reads CSVGGQGYEQYF. The CDR3 DNA reads TGCAGCGTTGGGGGACAGGGGTACGAGCAGTACTTC.

In its sample, this clone was seen a few times. V usage is TRBV13 and J usage is TRBJ1-2, with D perhaps TRBD1 (6 bases). This CDR3 contains 14 residues. Germline-derived CDR1 and CDR2 are PRHDT and FYEKMQ (reference sequence). V lost 4 bases and J lost 7, with 16 bases in between. As DNA, the CDR3 is TGTGCCAGCAGCTACCACAGGGTAGAAGGTGGCTACACCTTC. It yields the protein CASSYHRVEGGYTF.

The gene calls are TRBV15 and TRBJ1-2, with D perhaps TRBD1 (6 bases). The CDR3 runs 15 residues. V dropped 1 base and J dropped 6 bases, with 15 bases sitting between them. The germline V gene encodes CDR1 LNHNV and CDR2 YYDKDF (reference sequence). DNA for the CDR3: TGTGCCACCAGCAGAGTCGGGACGAAGGGGGATGGCTACACCTTC. Translating it yields CATSRVGTKGDGYTF.

This clone was seen a few times. The chain recombines TRBV29-1 with TRBJ2-7; the match to TRBD1 covers 7 bases. CDR3 size: 17 residues. CDR1 is SQVTM, CDR2 ANQGSEA, per germline. V trimming: 5 bases; J trimming: 0 bases; junction bases outside the gene matches: 16. The CDR3 protein is CSVSSGTAVSSSYEQYF. CDR3 sequence (DNA): TGCAGCGTTAGTTCCGGGACAGCCGTATCGAGCTCCTACGAGCAGTACTTC.

J is TRBJ1-1 and V is TRBV7-8, with D possibly being TRBD1 (5 bases). V was pared by 3 bases and J by 1 base, with 6 bases between. Germline V gives CDR1 SGHVS, CDR2 FQNEAQ. CDR3 length: 13 amino acids. CDR3 amino acids: CASSLDTNTEAFF. CDR3 nucleotides: TGTGCCAGCAGCTTGGACACGAACACTGAAGCTTTCTTT.

The J gene is TRBJ2-1, the V gene TRBV7-9, with TRBD2 as a possible D gene (6 bases). Germline V lookup: CDR1 SEHNR, CDR2 FQNEAQ (reference sequence). CDR3 length: 16 residues. Between the trimmed V and J ends, which lost 2 bases and 0 bases, there was a span of 11 bases. CDR3 nucleotide sequence: TGTGCCAGCAGCTTACTGGGAGGAAGCTCCTACAATGAGCAGTTCTTC. Translated, it gives CASSLLGGSSYNEQFF. The whole variable domain, filled in from reference TRBV7-9 and TRBJ2-1, reads DTGVSQNPRHKITKRGQNVTFRCDPISEHNRLYWYRQTLGQGPEFLTYFQNEAQLEKSRLLSDRFSAERPKGSFSTLEIQRTEQGDSAMYLCASSLLGGSSYNEQFFGPGTRLTVL.